This T cell receptor beta chain was found in a study of blood T cell repertoires in COVID-19. Whole-study context: COVID-19 samples collected from the United States, Italy and Spain covered acute and convalescent phases. Sources were T cells, B-cell-depleted T cells, or PBMCs; the material itself was cDNA or gDNA.

The CDR3 is made up of 17 amino acids. Germline V lookup: CDR1 MNHEY, CDR2 SMNVEV (reference sequence). Trimming removed 1 base from V and 5 bases from J; junction bases left unmatched: 9. Data came from immunoSEQ multiplex PCR; TCRdb stores just in-frame clones and leaves some out. The repertoire holds over 75,000 clones, with over 65% as singletons. Sequenced material: peripheral blood. This sequence originates from a human donor in a cohort sampled during active COVID-19. The V call is TRBV27, the J call TRBJ2-2; 8 bases map to TRBD1. The CDR3 is CASSLFSGQVTTGELFF. CDR3 sequence (DNA): TGTGCCAGCAGTTTATTCTCGGGACAGGTGACAACCGGGGAGCTGTTTTTT.